This passage covers 27 T cell receptor beta chains from one sample sequenced in a study of blood T cell repertoires in COVID-19. Libraries were prepared by immunoSEQ multiplex PCR; TCRdb keeps only in-frame clonotypes and omits some of them. The sample shows some 530,000 clones, approximately 83% of them seen only once. Sequenced sample: peripheral blood. The receptors come from a human donor in a cohort sampled during active COVID-19.

This chain joins TRBV19 and TRBJ1-5; D gene unclear. With 7 bases removed from V and 3 bases from J, the gap between germline ends came to 13 bases. Germline-derived CDR1 and CDR2 are LNHDA and SQIVND (reference sequence). The CDR3 consists of 14 residues. DNA for the CDR3: TGTGCCAGTACTTTATACGGTCTCAATCAGCCCCAGCATTTT. As protein: CASTLYGLNQPQHF.

This clone appeared a single time. The rearrangement links TRBV5-1 to TRBJ1-4, with D possibly TRBD1 on 6 matching bases. Per the germline V gene, CDR1 is SGHRS and CDR2 is YFSETQ. The CDR3 spans 14 residues. Between the trimmed V and J ends, which lost 4 bases and 7 bases, there was a span of 14 bases. CDR3 amino acids: CASSPEGGREKLFF. The CDR3 DNA reads TGCGCCAGCAGCCCGGAGGGGGGGCGTGAAAAACTGTTTTTT.

J is TRBJ2-2 and V is TRBV7-8; 8 nucleotides align to TRBD2. Germline lookup yields CDR1 SGHVS and CDR2 FQNEAQ. The CDR3 runs to 15 residues. J gave up 7 bases and V 5 bases, and 9 bases lay outside the gene matches. The CDR3 sequence is CASSLSGMTGGELFF. The DNA of the CDR3 is TGTGCCAGCAGCCTTAGCGGGATGACAGGCGGGGAGCTGTTTTTT.

This chain uses TRBV9 with TRBJ2-1; D may be TRBD2 (6 bases). Deletions cut 4 bases from V and 0 bases from J, with 14 bases between. The CDR3 sequence is 16 residues long. Germline V gives CDR1 SGDLS, CDR2 YYNGEE. CDR3 sequence reads: CASSFSPGSSYNEQFF. For the CDR3, the DNA is TGTGCCAGCAGCTTCAGTCCCGGGAGCTCCTACAATGAGCAGTTCTTC.

V usage is TRBV24-1 and J usage is TRBJ1-5, with unresolved D. The V end lost 3 bases, the J end lost 3 bases, and 5 bases lay between the germline ends. This CDR3 is 13 amino acids long. The germline CDR1 and CDR2 sequences are KGHDR and SFDVKD. CDR3 coding DNA: TGTGCCACCAGTGATAACAACAATCAGCCCCAGCATTTT. Translation: CATSDNNNQPQHF.

This chain joins TRBV6-1 and TRBJ1-2; D is undetermined. Germline V gene sequence: CDR1 MNHNS, CDR2 SASEGT. The germline V and J ends were trimmed by 3 bases and 3 bases, with 8 bases remaining between them. This CDR3 contains 13 residues. For the CDR3, the DNA is TGTGCCAGCAGTGACCTTCAGGACTATGGCTACACCTTC. Protein product: CASSDLQDYGYTF.

V usage is TRBV28 and J usage is TRBJ2-5; 9 positions match TRBD1. Germline CDR1 and CDR2: MDHEN and SYDVKM. With V trimmed by 4 bases and J by 7 bases, 10 bases remained unmatched. This CDR3 has 15 residues. For the CDR3, the DNA is TGTGCCAGCAGTTGGGGACAGGGTAGGGTGGGGACCCAGTACTTC. Amino acid sequence: CASSWGQGRVGTQYF.

The chain carries TRBV5-1 and TRBJ2-3; weak D call: TRBD2 (6 bases). CDR1 and CDR2 (germline): SGHRS, YFSETQ. Trimming removed 0 bases at V and 1 base at J, with 9 bases between. The CDR3 is 15 amino acids. Here the CDR3 DNA reads TGCGCCAGCAGCTTGGATAGCGGAGGCACAGATACGCAGTATTTT. Translation: CASSLDSGGTDTQYF.

The chain links TRBV7-9 to TRBJ2-3; D gene uncertain. The CDR3 spans 13 residues. Trimming removed 2 bases at V and 2 bases at J, with 5 bases between. Germline CDR1 and CDR2: SEHNR and FQNEAQ (reference sequence). CDR3 sequence reads: CASSLRLTDTQYF. CDR3 nucleotide sequence: TGTGCCAGCAGCTTACGACTCACAGATACGCAGTATTTT.

The V call is TRBV5-4, the J call TRBJ1-2; 7 bases are a match to TRBD1. Germline trimming cut 0 bases from V and 2 bases from J; bases unmatched to any gene: 4. The CDR3 spans 15 residues. Germline-derived CDR1 and CDR2 are SGHNT and YYREEE (reference sequence). Here the CDR3 reads CASSLGVRGNYGYTF. As DNA, the CDR3 is TGTGCCAGCAGCTTGGGGGTCAGGGGGAACTATGGCTACACCTTC.

J is TRBJ2-3 and V is TRBV4-1; a weak D match, TRBD1 (5 bases). CDR3 size: 16 residues. Trimming removed 0 bases from V and 2 bases from J, with 12 bases in between. Germline CDR1 and CDR2: MGHRA and YSYEKL. CDR3 nucleotides: TGCGCCAGCAGCCAAGATCGGACACCAATCACAGATACGCAGTATTTT. It codes for CASSQDRTPITDTQYF.

The chain carries TRBV12-2 and TRBJ1-5. TRBV12-2 is a pseudogene segment. The CDR3 has 18 residues. Here the CDR3 DNA reads TGTGCAAGTCGCTTAGTGCGGCAGAAAACAAACTACAATCAGCCCCAGCATTTT. Amino acids: CASRLVRQKTNYNQPQHF.

The chain carries TRBV19 and TRBJ1-5; tentatively, D is TRBD1 (5 bases). V gave up 5 bases and J gave up 6 bases, with 11 bases separating them. Germline V gene sequence: CDR1 LNHDA, CDR2 SQIVND (reference sequence). The CDR3 has 13 amino acids. DNA of the CDR3: TGTGCCAGTAGTGTCCCCGGGGGTCAGCCCCAGCATTTT. Amino acids: CASSVPGGQPQHF.

The chain carries TRBV7-9 and TRBJ1-1; 8 positions match TRBD1. The length of the CDR3 is 12 residues. Unmatched junction bases numbered 3, after V lost 1 base and J lost 11 bases. Germline V gene sequence: CDR1 SEHNR, CDR2 FQNEAQ (reference sequence). The CDR3 DNA is TGTGCCAGCAGCTTAGTGCAGGGGGCGGCTTTCTTT. Translating it yields CASSLVQGAAFF.

V usage is TRBV28 and J usage is TRBJ2-3; D may be TRBD2 (6 bases). V lost 5 bases to trimming and J lost 0 bases, with 27 bases between them. CDR1 MDHEN and CDR2 SYDVKM come from the germline V gene. This CDR3 has 20 amino acids. This chain's CDR3 is CASSRTQPGLSFTSTDTQYF. DNA of the CDR3: TGTGCCAGCAGTCGAACTCAACCGGGACTCAGTTTTACTAGCACAGATACGCAGTATTTT.

The chain is built from TRBV12-3 or TRBV12-4 and TRBJ2-6; D gene ambiguous. Trimming stripped 7 bases from V and 0 bases from J, with 4 bases between. The CDR3 runs to 13 residues. CDR3 sequence: CASTNSGANVLTF. The CDR3 nucleotides are TGTGCCAGCACTAACTCTGGGGCCAACGTCCTGACTTTC.

The chain links TRBV19 to TRBJ2-3; D not resolved. This CDR3 is built from 13 residues. Trimming took off 5 bases at V and 5 bases at J, with 11 bases between the two ends. In germline, CDR1 is LNHDA, CDR2 SQIVND (reference sequence). CDR3 amino acids: CASSPMAVDTQYF. DNA of the CDR3: TGTGCCAGTAGTCCAATGGCGGTAGATACGCAGTATTTT.

The chain couples TRBV5-1 to TRBJ1-3; D remains ambiguous. Germline CDR1 reads SGHRS; CDR2 reads YFSETQ. The CDR3 totals 15 residues. The V and J ends lost 2 bases and 0 bases respectively, with 9 bases between them. As DNA, the CDR3 is TGCGCCAGCAGCTTTAATTCGGGCTCTGGAAACACCATATATTTT. Translation: CASSFNSGSGNTIYF.

The chain couples TRBV5-1 to TRBJ2-3, with D maybe TRBD2 (6 bases). V gave up 3 bases and J gave up 1 base, with 6 bases separating them. The CDR3 loop spans 13 amino acids. Per germline, CDR1 SGHRS and CDR2 YFSETQ. The CDR3 coding sequence is TGCGCCAGCAGCTCTAGCGGCACAGATACGCAGTATTTT. It encodes CASSSSGTDTQYF.

This chain joins TRBV21-1 and TRBJ1-1. TRBV21-1 is listed as a pseudogene. There are 13 residues in the CDR3. CDR3 bases: TGTGCCATCCCACCACGGGGGGGCACTGAAGCTTTCTTT. This translates into CAIPPRGGTEAFF.

The V and J genes are TRBV27 and TRBJ2-3; 10 bases fit TRBD2. This CDR3 spans 16 amino acids. V lost 7 bases to trimming and J lost 2 bases; unmatched junction nucleotides: 9. Germline values: CDR1 MNHEY, CDR2 SMNVEV (reference sequence). The CDR3 DNA is TGTGCCAGCAACAAACTAGCGGGGAAGTTCACAGATACGCAGTATTTT. It codes for CASNKLAGKFTDTQYF.

The chain has TRBV6-5 and TRBJ1-4; tentatively, D is TRBD1 (6 bases). The germline V gene encodes CDR1 MNHEY and CDR2 SVGAGI. V was cut by 7 bases and J by 0 bases, with 9 bases left in between. The CDR3 extends over 14 amino acids. In DNA, the CDR3 is TGTGCCAGCAAGAGGACAGCAACTAATGAAAAACTGTTTTTT. Residues: CASKRTATNEKLFF.

The chain employs TRBV6-2 or TRBV6-3 and TRBJ2-1; 8 bases align to TRBD2. This CDR3 is 18 amino acids long. CDR1 is MNHEY and CDR2 is SVGEGT in the germline V gene. Trimming removed 4 bases from V and 9 bases from J; junction bases left unmatched: 20. CDR3 residues: CASSSILLAGGKRSEQFF. In DNA form, the CDR3 reads TGTGCCAGCAGTTCCATCCTTCTAGCGGGTGGAAAGAGGAGTGAGCAGTTCTTC.

The genes are TRBV7-2 and TRBJ1-1; possible D gene TRBD1, 5 bases. The V gene lost 1 base and the J gene lost 5 bases, with 14 bases spanning the gap. This CDR3 has 15 residues. Germline CDR1 reads SGHTA; CDR2 reads FQGNSA. In nucleotides, the CDR3 is TGTGCCAGCAGCTTAGAAGGCCGTCGGGGGACTGAAGCTTTCTTT. Protein: CASSLEGRRGTEAFF.

The V call is TRBV21-1, the J call TRBJ2-7; the tabulated D call, TRBD1, remains unverified against the DNA. TRBV21-1 is a documented pseudogene. There are 14 residues in the CDR3. Written as DNA, the CDR3 is TGTGCCAGCAGCACCGGGACAGGACACTACGAGCAGTACTTC. Translating gives CASSTGTGHYEQYF.

This clone came up once. V and J are TRBV6-6 and TRBJ1-1; possibly TRBD1 for D (6 bases). V dropped 6 bases and J dropped 0 bases, with 14 bases sitting between them. Per the germline V gene, CDR1 is MNHNY and CDR2 is SVGAGI (reference sequence). The CDR3 totals 15 residues. CDR3 coding DNA: TGTGCCAGCAGCCACGAAGGGGGAATGAACACTGAAGCTTTCTTT. It translates to CASSHEGGMNTEAFF.

V usage is TRBV9 and J usage is TRBJ1-3; unclear D gene. The CDR3 contains 15 residues. Trimming left V 3 bases short and J 0 bases short, with 10 bases between. CDR1 SGDLS and CDR2 YYNGEE come from the germline V gene. DNA of the CDR3: TGTGCCAGCAGCGAGGAGGACTTCTCTGGAAACACCATATATTTT. Translating gives CASSEEDFSGNTIYF.